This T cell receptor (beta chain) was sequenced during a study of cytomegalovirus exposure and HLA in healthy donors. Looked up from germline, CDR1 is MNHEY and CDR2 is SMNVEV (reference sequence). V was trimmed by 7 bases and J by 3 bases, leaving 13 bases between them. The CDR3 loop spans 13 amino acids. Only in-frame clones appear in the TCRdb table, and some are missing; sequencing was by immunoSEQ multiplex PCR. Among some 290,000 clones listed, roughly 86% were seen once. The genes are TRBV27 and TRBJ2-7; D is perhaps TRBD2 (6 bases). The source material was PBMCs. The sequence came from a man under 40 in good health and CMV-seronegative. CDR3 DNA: TGTGCCAGCAAAGCGGAGGGCTTCTACGAGCAGTACTTC. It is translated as CASKAEGFYEQYF.